These T cell receptor beta chains were read from a single sample in a study of T cells after somatic rescue of genetic block. The protocol was immunoSEQ multiplex PCR, while the TCRdb copy is restricted to in-frame clones and leaves out a portion. Here the sample spans about 88,000 clones, approximately 90% being singletons. Sequenced: peripheral blood mononuclear cells (PBMCs). Receptors originate from a woman aged 18-29 years. CDR3s include the opening cysteine and the closing phenylalanine or tryptophan. The D gene is left open where the match is weak. The size entry is marked missing in some rows and otherwise reads once, few, many or a size class.

abundance	d_gene	v_gene	j_gene	CDR3aa	CDR3nt
NA	NA	TRBV28	TRBJ2-6	CASLARDASSGANVLTF	TGTGCCAGCCTTGCACGGGACGCAAGCTCTGGGGCCAACGTCCTGACTTTC
NA	NA	TRBV18	TRBJ2-3	CASSPLPILDTQYF	TGTGCCAGCTCTCCCCTCCCTATACTAGATACGCAGTATTTT
NA	TRBD2	TRBV5-1	TRBJ2-5	CASSLINSGMETQYF	TGCGCCAGCAGCCTGATCAATAGCGGGATGGAGACCCAGTACTTC
once	TRBD1	TRBV11-2	TRBJ2-7	CASSLRDSAYEQYF	TGTGCCAGCAGCTTACGGGACAGCGCCTACGAGCAGTACTTC
once	NA	TRBV18	TRBJ2-2	CASSRRRLLNTGELFF	TGTGCCAGCTCCCGTAGAAGGCTACTCAACACCGGGGAGCTGTTTTTT
NA	NA	TRBV7-9	TRBJ1-5	CASSLVGAGRGPGNQPQHF	TGTGCCAGCAGCTTAGTTGGGGCGGGCCGGGGCCCGGGCAATCAGCCCCAGCATTTT
NA	NA	TRBV12-5	TRBJ2-7	CASGLRAQGSEQYF	TGTGCTAGTGGTTTGAGGGCCCAAGGGAGCGAGCAGTACTTC
NA	NA	TRBV6-5	TRBJ1-6	CASSSGQAHNSPLHF	TGTGCCAGCAGTTCGGGACAAGCGCATAATTCACCCCTCCACTTT
NA	TRBD1	TRBV19	TRBJ1-1	CASISRDRALEAFF	TGTGCCAGCATTTCCCGGGACAGGGCCCTTGAAGCTTTCTTT
NA	NA	TRBV18	TRBJ2-7	CASSPPVAYEQYF	TGTGCCAGCTCACCACCGGTTGCCTACGAGCAGTACTTC
NA	TRBD2	TRBV5-4	TRBJ2-1	CASSHGLAGGISYNEQFF	TGTGCCAGCAGCCACGGACTAGCGGGGGGGATCTCCTACAATGAGCAGTTCTTC
NA	NA	TRBV19	TRBJ1-3	CASSIRDSGNTIYF	TGTGCCAGTAGTATCCGGGACTCTGGAAACACCATATATTTT
NA	NA	TRBV6-6	TRBJ2-7	CASSYRQASYYEQYF	TGTGCCAGCAGTTACCGACAGGCCTCATACTACGAGCAGTACTTC
NA	TRBD1	TRBV27	TRBJ1-2	CASAPTARTGNYGYTF	TGTGCCAGCGCCCCCACCGCTCGGACAGGCAACTATGGCTACACCTTC
NA	NA	TRBV27	TRBJ2-2	CASNLEGPGELFF	TGTGCCAGCAATCTGGAAGGCCCCGGGGAGCTGTTTTTT
NA	NA	TRBV2	TRBJ2-7	CASGGAVSYEQYF	TGTGCCAGCGGGGGGGCGGTATCCTACGAGCAGTACTTC
NA	TRBD2	TRBV7-2	TRBJ2-1	CASSMTSYEQFF	TGTGCCAGCAGCATGACTAGCTATGAGCAGTTCTTC
NA	NA	TRBV5-1	TRBJ1-1	CASRIGTEAFF	TGCGCCAGCAGGATAGGAACTGAAGCTTTCTTT
NA	NA	TRBV7-8	TRBJ1-5	CASSQQGLSNQPQHF	TGTGCCAGCAGCCAGCAGGGACTTAGCAATCAGCCCCAGCATTTT
NA	TRBD2	TRBV15	TRBJ2-3	CATSRENSGGPTDTQYF	TGTGCCACCAGCAGAGAAAACAGCGGGGGACCCACAGATACGCAGTATTTT
NA	TRBD2	TRBV7-9	TRBJ2-7	CASSLTSAREQYF	TGTGCCAGCAGCTTGACTAGCGCAAGGGAGCAGTACTTC
NA	NA	TRBV13	TRBJ1-2	CASSPRSQINYGYTF	TGTGCCAGCAGTCCCCGCAGCCAGATTAACTATGGCTACACCTTC
NA	TRBD1	TRBV7-2	TRBJ1-1	CASSIRGRQAFF	TGTGCCAGCAGCATCAGGGGGCGTCAAGCTTTCTTT
NA	NA	TRBV19	TRBJ1-2	CASLEDYGYTF	TGTGCCAGCCTCGAAGACTATGGCTACACCTTC
NA	TRBD2	TRBV15	TRBJ2-6	CASSGSGANVLTF	TGTGCCTCTAGCGGGTCTGGGGCCAACGTCCTGACTTTC
NA	NA	TRBV28	TRBJ1-4	CAITGGEKLFF	TGTGCCATCACGGGAGGGGAAAAACTGTTTTTT
NA	TRBD1	TRBV27	TRBJ2-6	CASRIGGPPSGANVLTF	TGTGCCAGCAGGATAGGGGGCCCCCCTTCTGGGGCCAACGTCCTGACTTTC
NA	TRBD2	TRBV11-2	TRBJ2-2	CASKLAGDLGGELFF	TGTGCCAGCAAATTAGCGGGAGACTTGGGCGGGGAGCTGTTTTTT
NA	TRBD1	TRBV5-1	TRBJ2-5	CASSFGTAQETQYF	TGCGCCAGCAGCTTCGGGACAGCCCAAGAGACCCAGTACTTC
NA	NA	TRBV15	TRBJ2-7	CATSRGRWSRALSYEQYF	TGTGCCACCAGCAGAGGCAGGTGGTCAAGGGCCCTCTCGTACGAGCAGTACTTC
NA	NA	TRBV5-1	TRBJ2-1	CASSLEPYNEQFF	TGCGCCAGCAGCTTGGAGCCTTACAATGAGCAGTTCTTC
NA	NA	TRBV11-1	TRBJ1-2	CASSQDNYGYTF	TGTGCCAGCAGCCAGGATAACTATGGCTACACCTTC
NA	NA	TRBV19	TRBJ1-2	CASISLTDSTGYYGYTF	TGTGCCAGTATTAGCTTAACGGATTCAACAGGGTACTATGGCTACACCTTC
once	TRBD1	TRBV9	TRBJ1-1	CASSVGGQTIEAFF	TGTGCCAGCAGCGTAGGGGGACAGACAATTGAAGCTTTCTTT
once	NA	TRBV7-9	TRBJ2-3	CASRLSPQSTDTQYF	TGTGCCAGCAGGCTCTCCCCCCAGAGCACAGATACGCAGTATTTT
NA	NA	TRBV28	TRBJ2-5	CASTPRGRGEAQYF	TGTGCCAGCACCCCCAGGGGCCGGGGAGAGGCCCAGTACTTC